This section outlines one TCR beta chain sequence together with its context. Its matching antigen is unknown. A much larger clone lies a single base off, so this may be a read error. This sample was included in a study of shared clonotypes between healthy human individuals. Notes on the study in general: Sharing across four donors was seen in 4% to 6.5% of naive CD4 clonotypes. Rarefaction curves obtained for sorted subsets showed sequencing incomplete despite large depth.

Original methodology: Junction-only immunoSEQ sequences carried no quality scores, so filtering differed. Produced via immunoSEQ multiplex PCR; TCRdb's table is partial and in-frame only. The D gene and trimming were derived from the DNA, and the V and J assignments and clone size from that table. The sample records 650,000 to 800,000 clones, 72% being singletons. V was cut by 4 bases and J by 1 base, with 8 bases left in between. The CDR3 spans 13 residues. From germline, CDR1 is SGHRS and CDR2 YFSETQ. The sequencing sample was made of memory CD4+ T cells sorted from blood. Subset here: CD45RA-negative fraction. The genes are TRBV5-1 and TRBJ1-1; weak D call: TRBD1 (6 bases). The source is a woman in her thirties in good health. Here the CDR3 DNA reads TGCGCCAGCAGCGCGGACAGGAACACTGAAGCTTTCTTT. Translating gives CASSADRNTEAFF.